The 19 T cell receptor beta chains below all came from one sample that was sequenced in a study of T-cell memory formation after mild COVID-19. TCRdb ran MiXCR on the 5' RACE reads and lists one entry per CDR3 protein. This sample has about 500,000 distinct CDR3 sequences, with over 20% found just once. The material sequenced was PBMCs or a T cell subset sorted from them (not recorded which). The source of these receptors is an adult woman who had mild COVID-19 (a few samples of this study predate the infection). Cell type and time point are not known.

This clonotype came up a few times. In nucleotides, the CDR3 is TGTGCCAGCAGTCCCCGACAGGGGGTAGGGGAAAAACTGTTTTTT. It translates to CASSPRQGVGEKLFF. This chain uses TRBV27 with TRBJ1-4; 9 bases line up with TRBD1. This CDR3 is built from 15 residues. The germline CDR1 and CDR2 sequences are MNHEY and SMNVEV (reference sequence). The V segment lost 5 bases and the J segment 8 bases; nucleotides outside the gene matches: 9.

This clonotype was picked up many times. The chain links TRBV5-1 to TRBJ2-2; 9 positions match TRBD1. This CDR3 is 16 amino acids long. V shed 0 bases, J shed 3 bases, and the junction held 3 bases outside the gene matches. Per germline, CDR1 SGHRS and CDR2 YFSETQ. The CDR3 spells CASSLAWTGDTGELFF. The CDR3 coding sequence is TGCGCCAGCAGCTTGGCCTGGACAGGGGACACCGGGGAGCTGTTTTTT.

CDR3 in amino acids: CASSLGIYGYTF. DNA for the CDR3: TGTGCCAGCAGCTTAGGCATCTATGGCTACACCTTC. The chain joins TRBV7-9 to TRBJ1-2, with D unclear. V shed 1 base and J shed 4 bases, with 4 bases lying between them. The CDR3 runs to 12 residues. Germline loops: CDR1 SEHNR, CDR2 FQNEAQ (reference sequence).

This clonotype showed up just a few times. The V gene is TRBV28, the J gene TRBJ2-5; D unclear. This CDR3 has 13 amino acids. V lost 6 bases, J lost 7 bases, and 15 bases lay in between. The germline V gene has CDR1 MDHEN and CDR2 SYDVKM. The CDR3 bases are TGTGCCAGCAGGCGCCCCGGCCTCCCGACCCAGTACTTC. Residues: CASRRPGLPTQYF.

This clonotype was recorded at least ten times. This chain links TRBV5-1 with TRBJ2-3; 7 bases agree with TRBD1. Trimming at V came to 0 bases and at J to 1 base, leaving 2 bases not matched to a gene. CDR1 is SGHRS, CDR2 YFSETQ, per germline. The CDR3 is 15 amino acids. The CDR3 bases are TGCGCCAGCAGCTTGGAGGGACAGCGCACAGATACGCAGTATTTT. Amino acids: CASSLEGQRTDTQYF.

The V call is TRBV19, the J call TRBJ1-2; tentatively, D is TRBD1 (5 bases). V lost 4 bases to trimming and J lost 4 bases, with 16 bases between them. The CDR3 runs 15 residues. Per the germline V gene, CDR1 is LNHDA and CDR2 is SQIVND (reference sequence). CDR3 sequence (DNA): TGTGCCAGTAGTACACTCGTCTCAGGGAGCTATGGCTACACCTTC. It codes for CASSTLVSGSYGYTF.

The V and J genes are TRBV20-1 and TRBJ1-2; no firm D call. There are 12 residues in the CDR3. V lost 3 bases to trimming and J lost 11 bases, with 16 bases between them. The V gene's germline CDR1 is DFQATT and CDR2 SNEGSKA (reference sequence). The chain's CDR3 is CSARDHSRKYTF. The CDR3 DNA reads as TGCAGTGCTAGGGACCATTCCAGGAAGTACACCTTC.

The chain recombines TRBV9 with TRBJ1-5; no clear D gene. Trimming took off 4 bases at V and 5 bases at J, with 19 bases between the two ends. The CDR3 is 16 amino acids. CDR1 and CDR2 from the germline V gene are SGDLS and YYNGEE. The CDR3 reads CASSPPMGEAHQPQHF. In DNA form, the CDR3 reads TGTGCCAGCAGCCCTCCGATGGGTGAGGCGCATCAGCCCCAGCATTTT. The full variable domain, rest sourced from reference TRBV9 and TRBJ1-5, is DSGVTQTPKHLITATGQRVTLRCSPRSGDLSVYWYQQSLDQGLQFLIQYYNGEERAKGNILERFSAQQFPDLHSELNLSSLELGDSALYFCASSPPMGEAHQPQHFGDGTRLSIL.

The rearrangement links TRBV5-6 to TRBJ1-2; 10 bases line up with TRBD1. Germline V lookup: CDR1 SGHDT, CDR2 YYEEEE. V trimming: 4 bases; J trimming: 3 bases; junction bases outside the gene matches: 6. The CDR3 covers 15 residues. The CDR3 here is CASSAGTGAHYGYTF. CDR3 nucleotide sequence: TGTGCCAGCAGCGCCGGGACAGGGGCACACTATGGCTACACCTTC.

This sequence joins TRBV27 and TRBJ2-1; D assignment may be TRBD1 or TRBD2 (5 bases each). V was trimmed by 5 bases and J by 6 bases, leaving 11 bases between them. Germline CDR1 reads MNHEY; CDR2 reads SMNVEV (reference sequence). This CDR3 comprises 13 residues. The CDR3 here is CASSSGRGNEQFF. Here the CDR3 DNA reads TGTGCCAGCAGTAGCGGTAGGGGCAATGAGCAGTTCTTC.

The sample holds a few counts of this clonotype. The chain is built from TRBV12-3 or TRBV12-4 and TRBJ2-7; 7 bases fit TRBD2. The J segment lost 0 bases and the V segment lost 5 bases, leaving 13 bases of the junction unmatched. The CDR3 covers 17 residues. The CDR3 region is CASSTTWGGGSSYEQYF. For the CDR3, the DNA is TGTGCCAGCAGTACGACTTGGGGCGGGGGTTCCTCCTACGAGCAGTACTTC.

This chain connects TRBV14 to TRBJ2-1; D might be TRBD2 (6 bases). The CDR3 loop spans 15 amino acids. Germline assignment: CDR1 SGHDN and CDR2 FVKESK. Trimming stripped 4 bases from V and 0 bases from J, with 10 bases between. The CDR3 DNA is TGTGCCAGCAGCCCGCTGGGGGGCTCCTACAATGAGCAGTTCTTC. Encoded protein: CASSPLGGSYNEQFF.

This clonotype was picked up a small number of times. CDR3 loop: CASSRAASYTGELFF. The CDR3 nucleotides read TGCGCCAGCAGCCGGGCAGCAAGTTACACCGGGGAGCTGTTTTTT. This chain links TRBV5-1 with TRBJ2-2, with D uncertain. This CDR3 comprises 15 residues. Germline assignment: CDR1 SGHRS and CDR2 YFSETQ. Trimming took 4 bases from V and 3 from J, leaving 13 bases between them.

This clonotype was found many times. This CDR3 reads CASSLRQLNTEAFF. The CDR3 DNA sequence: TGTGCCAGCAGTTTACGACAGTTGAACACTGAAGCTTTCTTT. The rearrangement links TRBV6-5 to TRBJ1-1; D might be TRBD1 (5 bases). Germline V lookup: CDR1 MNHEY, CDR2 SVGAGI. Trimming removed 4 bases from V and 0 bases from J, with 9 bases in between. The CDR3 has 14 amino acids.

This clonotype has a handful of counts. The V gene is TRBV5-6, the J gene TRBJ2-2; 8 bases match TRBD1. Trimming took 4 bases from V and 3 from J; bases not matched to a gene: 11. The CDR3 spans 17 residues. The germline gives CDR1 SGHDT, CDR2 YYEEEE. DNA of the CDR3: TGTGCCAGCAGCCCGGCCCAAAGACAGGGGTACACCGGGGAGCTGTTTTTT. Its protein product is CASSPAQRQGYTGELFF.

V and J are TRBV4-1 and TRBJ2-1; D gene unclear. The ends were cut back, 0 bases at V and 6 bases at J, with 18 bases in the middle. Germline loops: CDR1 MGHRA, CDR2 YSYEKL. The CDR3 contains 17 residues. CDR3 bases: TGCGCCAGCAGCCAAGATCCAGATATCGGCCTTTTCAATGAGCAGTTCTTC. Its translation is CASSQDPDIGLFNEQFF.

This clonotype was recorded a few times. The genes are TRBV7-3 and TRBJ2-3; either TRBD1 or TRBD2 may supply D (6 bases each). Deletions cut 4 bases from V and 3 bases from J, with 14 bases between. The germline gives CDR1 SGHTA, CDR2 FQGTGA. The CDR3 loop spans 15 amino acids. The DNA of the CDR3 is TGTGCCAGCAGCTCGGACGGGGGCATAACAGATACGCAGTATTTT. Protein sequence: CASSSDGGITDTQYF.

This clonotype occurred many times. CDR3 sequence (DNA): TGTGCCATCCTTAGCGGGGACTCCTACGAGCAGTACTTC. Its protein product is CAILSGDSYEQYF. The chain carries TRBV10-3 and TRBJ2-7, with TRBD2 identical over 8 bases. V lost 8 bases to trimming and J lost 0 bases; unmatched junction nucleotides: 3. This CDR3 has 13 amino acids. The germline V gene has CDR1 ENHRY and CDR2 SYGVKD.

The rearrangement joins TRBV3-1 to TRBJ1-1, with unresolved D. V was pared by 4 bases and J by 4 bases, with 13 bases between. CDR3 length: 14 residues. Germline V gene sequence: CDR1 LGHDT, CDR2 YNNKEL (reference sequence). CDR3 nucleotide sequence: TGTGCCAGCAGCCGCAAGGATTGGGGCACTGAAGCTTTCTTT. This encodes CASSRKDWGTEAFF.